These 22 T cell receptor beta chains share one sample of origin, sequenced in a study of Ad26.COV2.S vaccination and SARS-CoV-2 variants. Treatment noted: some 19 received Ad26.COV2.S at low or high dose, single or two shots; about five received placebo; per-sample allocation not given. Specimen acquisition occurred on day 63 following the initial vaccine or placebo injection. The repertoire was sequenced with immunoSEQ multiplex PCR; TCRdb's copy has only in-frame clones and lacks some. The table has hundreds of thousands of clones, roughly 90% seen once. This sample comprised peripheral blood, obtained in a trial of Ad26.COV2.S vaccine versus placebo. These receptors were collected from a person between 18 and 59 years old who received the Ad26.COV2.S COVID-19 vaccine or a placebo.

This clone appeared a single time. The V call is TRBV6-1, the J call TRBJ2-1; no firm D call. Germline CDR1 MNHNS, CDR2 SASEGT. Trimming cost V 3 bases and J 2 bases, with 5 bases left between them. The CDR3 contains 13 residues. Written as DNA, the CDR3 is TGTGCCAGCAGTGACGGAGCCTACAATGAGCAGTTCTTC. The encoded protein is CASSDGAYNEQFF.

The table lists this clone with a count of one. The gene calls are TRBV3-1 (or the pseudogene TRBV3-2) and TRBJ2-2, with a possible D match to TRBD2 (5 bases). The CDR3 has 15 amino acids. Trimming cost V 0 bases and J 8 bases, with 13 bases left between them. Germline V CDR1 and CDR2: LGHDT, YNNKEL (reference sequence). CDR3 residues: CASSQEAGLSGELFF. As DNA, the CDR3 is TGTGCCAGCAGCCAAGAGGCGGGTTTGAGTGGGGAGCTGTTTTTT.

The chain uses TRBV3-1 (or the pseudogene TRBV3-2) and TRBJ1-4; 8 nucleotides match TRBD1. Germline V lookup: CDR1 LGHDT, CDR2 YNNKEL (reference sequence). The CDR3 is 14 amino acids. With 4 bases clipped from V and 8 bases from J, the junction kept 6 bases outside the gene matches. CDR3 bases: TGTGCCAGCAGCCGACAGGGGCTAGGGGAAAAACTGTTTTTT. This codes for CASSRQGLGEKLFF.

This chain uses TRBV5-1 with TRBJ2-5, with 9 bases lining up with TRBD1. Germline loops: CDR1 SGHRS, CDR2 YFSETQ. The CDR3 loop spans 16 amino acids. J gave up 4 bases and V 5 bases, and 12 bases lay outside the gene matches. CDR3 nucleotide sequence: TGCGCCAGCAGGCGCTCGGGACAGGGCATAGGAGAGACCCAGTACTTC. Residues: CASRRSGQGIGETQYF.

The chain employs TRBV3-1 (or the pseudogene TRBV3-2) and TRBJ1-2; TRBD1 agrees at 10 bases. The J segment lost 7 bases and the V segment lost 1 base, leaving 6 bases of the junction unmatched. This CDR3 contains 15 residues. Germline loops: CDR1 LGHDT, CDR2 YNNKEL (reference sequence). The CDR3 loop is CASSQVLWTGGGYTF. CDR3 in DNA: TGTGCCAGCAGCCAAGTACTTTGGACAGGGGGTGGCTACACCTTC.

This clone has only a few counts. V usage is TRBV29-1 and J usage is TRBJ2-7; 8 nucleotides match TRBD1. CDR3 size: 15 residues. Trimming removed 6 bases from V and 0 bases from J; junction bases left unmatched: 10. Per the germline V gene, CDR1 is SQVTM and CDR2 is ANQGSEA. CDR3 sequence (DNA): TGCAGCGTCGACCTGCCGACAGGGGCCTCCTACGAGCAGTACTTC. Its translation: CSVDLPTGASYEQYF.

This chain connects TRBV9 to TRBJ1-1; 7 bases match TRBD1. Per the germline V gene, CDR1 is SGDLS and CDR2 is YYNGEE. V shed 5 bases and J 1 base; nucleotides not matched to a gene: 8. The CDR3 has 15 residues. In nucleotides, the CDR3 is TGTGCCAGCAGAGGGGGCGGGACAGCGAACACTGAAGCTTTCTTT. Protein product: CASRGGGTANTEAFF.

The V gene is TRBV4-1, the J gene TRBJ2-5; TRBD2 agrees at 8 bases. Germline V CDR1 and CDR2: MGHRA, YSYEKL. J was trimmed by 1 base and V by 3 bases; bases with no gene match: 10. This CDR3 is 17 amino acids long. Here the CDR3 reads CASSQGSSGSIQETQYF. The CDR3 coding sequence is TGCGCCAGCAGCCAGGGTTCAAGCGGGAGTATCCAAGAGACCCAGTACTTC.

The chain joins TRBV6-5 to TRBJ2-3; D may correspond to TRBD1 or TRBD2 (5 bases each). V lost 5 bases, J lost 6 bases, and 15 bases lay in between. The germline CDR1 and CDR2 sequences are MNHEY and SVGAGI. The length of the CDR3 is 14 residues. In DNA, the CDR3 is TGTGCCAGCAGTAACGAGGGGTCCGGGGATACGCAGTATTTT. Protein sequence: CASSNEGSGDTQYF.

This chain joins TRBV27 and TRBJ2-3; no firm D call. CDR3 length: 17 amino acids. V lost 5 bases, J lost 0 bases, and 18 bases lay in between. Per germline, CDR1 MNHEY and CDR2 SMNVEV (reference sequence). CDR3 residues: CASSLAGSWASTDTQYF. CDR3 nucleotides: TGTGCCAGCAGTCTGGCCGGCAGTTGGGCTAGCACAGATACGCAGTATTTT.

The V call is TRBV7-2, the J call TRBJ2-7, with D tentatively TRBD2 (5 bases). The CDR3 has 15 amino acids. V gave up 1 base and J gave up 2 bases, with 12 bases separating them. Germline assignment: CDR1 SGHTA and CDR2 FQGNSA. CDR3 region: CASSLGRGGPYEQYF. The CDR3 coding sequence is TGTGCCAGCAGCTTAGGCCGAGGAGGTCCCTACGAGCAGTACTTC.

The gene calls are TRBV14 and TRBJ2-7; 7 bases are shared with TRBD1. After removal of 1 base from V and 1 base from J, the junction contained 4 bases not matched to a gene. This CDR3 has 15 amino acids. Germline CDR1 and CDR2: SGHDN and FVKESK. This chain's CDR3 is CASSQVGDSSYEQYF. The CDR3 DNA follows: TGTGCCAGCAGCCAAGTTGGGGACAGTTCCTACGAGCAGTACTTC.

On this clone: Within the sample, other DNA sequences also encode this same CDR3. In nucleotides, the CDR3 is TGTGCCAGCAGCCAATCGAGCACAGATACGCAGTATTTT. As protein: CASSQSSTDTQYF. The rearrangement links TRBV3-1 (or the pseudogene TRBV3-2) to TRBJ2-3; D unresolved. V was trimmed by 2 bases and J by 0 bases, leaving 3 bases between them. CDR3 length equals 13 residues. Germline-derived CDR1 and CDR2 are LGHDT and YNNKEL (reference sequence).

This rearrangement joins TRBV6-5 to TRBJ2-1; TRBD1 matches at 9 bases. Trimming cost V 4 bases and J 6 bases; bases outside gene matches: 7. The germline V gene encodes CDR1 MNHEY and CDR2 SVGAGI. The CDR3 sequence is 15 residues long. CDR3 residues: CASSSAGQGGNEQFF. CDR3 coding DNA: TGTGCCAGCAGTTCCGCGGGACAGGGCGGCAATGAGCAGTTCTTC.

This rearrangement joins TRBV18 to TRBJ1-1; D gene uncertain. V lost 5 bases and J 1 base, leaving 8 bases between the germline ends. The germline V gene encodes CDR1 KGHSH and CDR2 LQKENI. The CDR3 length is 13 residues. CDR3 nucleotides: TGTGCCAGCTCATCAACGCAGAACACTGAAGCTTTCTTT. Its translation: CASSSTQNTEAFF.

V gene TRBV5-6 combines with J gene TRBJ1-5; tentatively, D is TRBD1 (6 bases). The V gene lost 2 bases and the J gene lost 6 bases, with 15 bases spanning the gap. CDR1 SGHDT and CDR2 YYEEEE come from the germline V gene. The CDR3 extends over 15 amino acids. The chain's CDR3 is CASSFLAGGGQPQHF. In nucleotides, the CDR3 is TGTGCCAGCAGCTTTCTCGCGGGAGGGGGTCAGCCCCAGCATTTT.

This clone has only one observation. V is TRBV19 and J is TRBJ2-5, with 10 bases aligning to TRBD1. Per germline, CDR1 LNHDA and CDR2 SQIVND (reference sequence). The trim removed 4 bases at V and 5 bases at J, leaving 7 bases unmatched. The CDR3 runs 15 residues. The CDR3 spells CASSTQTGGQETQYF. The CDR3 coding sequence is TGTGCCAGTAGTACCCAGACAGGGGGCCAGGAGACCCAGTACTTC.

The chain links TRBV27 to TRBJ2-5; 10 bases line up with TRBD2. After removal of 5 bases from V and 4 bases from J, the junction contained 4 bases not matched to a gene. The germline gives CDR1 MNHEY, CDR2 SMNVEV (reference sequence). This CDR3 spans 14 amino acids. CDR3 nucleotides: TGTGCCAGCAGTCCTCTAGCGGGAGCAGAGACCCAGTACTTC. Its translation: CASSPLAGAETQYF.

The chain recombines TRBV6-5 with TRBJ2-1; TRBD1 aligns across 7 bases. J lost 5 bases, V lost 10 bases, and 8 bases had no gene match. Looked up from germline, CDR1 is MNHEY and CDR2 is SVGAGI. CDR3 length equals 13 residues. The CDR3 nucleotides read TGTGCCACTCCGGACAGGAGACACAATGAGCAGTTCTTC. Protein sequence: CATPDRRHNEQFF.

This clone appeared a few times. This chain links TRBV12-5 with TRBJ2-2; D unclear. V was cut by 1 base and J by 0 bases, with 3 bases left in between. This CDR3 region has 14 residues. Per the germline V gene, CDR1 is LGHNT and CDR2 is FRNRAP. CDR3 in amino acids: CASGLATNTGELFF. DNA for the CDR3: TGTGCTAGTGGTTTGGCGACGAACACCGGGGAGCTGTTTTTT.

Notes on this clone: This sample also contains other DNA sequences that code for the same CDR3. The chain is built from TRBV12-5 and TRBJ2-7; perhaps TRBD1 as D (6 bases). The ends were cut back, 3 bases at V and 0 bases at J, with 9 bases in the middle. Germline lookup yields CDR1 LGHNT and CDR2 FRNRAP. CDR3 length: 14 residues. The CDR3 DNA follows: TGTGCTAGTGGTTTAGGGGGAAGCTCCTACGAGCAGTACTTC. It yields the protein CASGLGGSSYEQYF.

The sample holds a few counts of this clone. The chain links TRBV27 to TRBJ2-7, with 9 bases that match TRBD1. The ends lost 6 bases at V and 0 bases at J; junction bases unmatched: 6. Germline-derived CDR1 and CDR2 are MNHEY and SMNVEV (reference sequence). This CDR3 is built from 15 residues. The CDR3 is CASRPGTGSSYEQYF. CDR3 bases: TGTGCCAGCAGACCCGGGACAGGGAGCTCCTACGAGCAGTACTTC.